This record looks at one T cell receptor beta chain sequence and its context. Its antigen is unidentified. Both 60 Vbeta primers and 13 Jbeta primers went into the PCR. Sequencing used immunoSEQ multiplex PCR; TCRdb keeps in-frame clones, though not all of them. The sample consists of 90,000 to 100,000 clones, roughly 81% of them appearing once. The sample is drawn from a study of cytomegalovirus exposure and HLA in healthy donors. General study findings and limits: From TCR beta sequences, most subjects' HLA-A and HLA-B alleles were reportedly predicted accurately. Later work showed greater clonal expansion in HLA-associated TCR beta chains than in equally common others. The investigators catalogued 150 or so TCR beta chains as cytomegalovirus-associated.

This clonotype was sampled from a middle-aged man in good health and CMV-seronegative. The sample comprised PBMCs.

For the CDR3, the DNA is TGTGCCAGCAGCTTCGGGACTAATGAGCAGTTCTTC. The encoded protein is CASSFGTNEQFF. The chain uses TRBV9 and TRBJ2-1; tentative D call: TRBD2 (6 bases). Germline assignment: CDR1 SGDLS and CDR2 YYNGEE. The V end lost 4 bases, the J end lost 7 bases, and 9 bases lay between the germline ends. The CDR3 consists of 12 residues. The full variable domain, its missing parts supplied by reference TRBV9 and TRBJ2-1, is DSGVTQTPKHLITATGQRVTLRCSPRSGDLSVYWYQQSLDQGLQFLIQYYNGEERAKGNILERFSAQQFPDLHSELNLSSLELGDSALYFCASSFGTNEQFFGPGTRLTVL.